This T cell receptor (beta chain) was sequenced during a study of blood T cell repertoires in COVID-19. Per germline, CDR1 SGHVS and CDR2 FQNEAQ. The germline V and J ends were trimmed by 5 bases and 4 bases, with 14 bases remaining between them. This CDR3 region has 15 residues. Clones were sequenced by immunoSEQ multiplex PCR, and TCRdb holds only the in-frame ones, with some missing. Of fewer than 200,000 clones in the sample, about 83% were seen once. The sequencing input was peripheral blood. V usage is TRBV7-8 and J usage is TRBJ2-2; perhaps TRBD2 as D (6 bases). The receptor was derived from a human donor in a cohort sampled during active COVID-19. CDR3 in DNA: TGTGCCAGCAGCCGACGCCGGGACTCCACCGGGGAGCTGTTTTTT. It codes for CASSRRRDSTGELFF.